What follows describes a single T cell receptor (beta chain). This sample is drawn from a study of T-cell memory formation after mild COVID-19. Trimming at V came to 4 bases and at J to 5 bases, leaving 8 bases not matched to a gene. CDR1 and CDR2 (germline): SGHTA, FQGTGA. The CDR3 has 15 amino acids. Via MiXCR, TCRdb re-called the 5' RACE reads, giving one row per CDR3 protein. The sample contains roughly 350,000 distinct CDR3 sequences, around 21% of which appear only once. V gene TRBV7-3 combines with J gene TRBJ2-1; TRBD2 matches at 7 bases. This TCR derives from an adult woman who had mild COVID-19 (a few samples of this study predate the infection). Cell type and time point are not known. The sequenced sample consisted of PBMCs or a T cell subset sorted from them (not recorded which). CDR3 residues: CASSSRMSGDNEQFF. CDR3 nucleotide sequence: TGTGCCAGCAGCTCCCGGATGAGCGGGGACAATGAGCAGTTCTTC.